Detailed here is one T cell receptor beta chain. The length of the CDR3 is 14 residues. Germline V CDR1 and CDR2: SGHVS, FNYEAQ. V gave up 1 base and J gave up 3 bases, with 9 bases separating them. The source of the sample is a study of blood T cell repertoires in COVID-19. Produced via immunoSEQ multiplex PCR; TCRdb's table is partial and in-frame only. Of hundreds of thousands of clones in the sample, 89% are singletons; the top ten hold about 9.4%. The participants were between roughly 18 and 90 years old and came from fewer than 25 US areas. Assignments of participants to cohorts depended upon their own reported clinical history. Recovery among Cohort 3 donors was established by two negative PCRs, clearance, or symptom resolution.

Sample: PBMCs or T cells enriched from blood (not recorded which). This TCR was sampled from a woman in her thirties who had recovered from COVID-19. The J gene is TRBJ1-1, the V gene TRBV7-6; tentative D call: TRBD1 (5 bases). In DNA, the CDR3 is TGTGCCAGCAGCTTAGGGGCAGGGTACACTGAAGCTTTCTTT. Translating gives CASSLGAGYTEAFF.